These 3 T cell receptor beta chains came from one sample sequenced in a study of blood T cell repertoires in COVID-19. Some clones are missing from TCRdb's copy, which holds only in-frame ones; the method was immunoSEQ multiplex PCR. The sample has about 670,000 clones, approximately 90% seen once. Sample: peripheral blood. The receptors here all came from a woman in her late teens or twenties with acute or convalescent COVID-19.

The CDR3 DNA sequence: TGTGCCAGCTCACCACGGCCAGAAAATCAGCCCCAGCATTTT. This codes for CASSPRPENQPQHF. The chain combines TRBV18 with TRBJ1-5, with no clear D. From germline, CDR1 is KGHSH and CDR2 LQKENI. The CDR3 has 14 residues. V was trimmed by 1 base and J by 4 bases, leaving 8 bases between them.

The chain carries TRBV7-9 and TRBJ1-2; no definite D call. The germline V gene encodes CDR1 SEHNR and CDR2 FQNEAQ (reference sequence). V shed 5 bases and J shed 5 bases, with 18 bases lying between them. The CDR3 covers 15 residues. The CDR3 region has the DNA TGTGCCAGCAGCCCTCTCAAGTGGCGGATATATGGCTACACCTTC. Amino acids: CASSPLKWRIYGYTF.

The chain links TRBV3-1 (or the pseudogene TRBV3-2) to TRBJ2-7; D is perhaps TRBD2 (5 bases). The CDR3 spans 16 residues. CDR1 and CDR2 from the germline V gene are LGHDT and YNNKEL (reference sequence). V gave up 4 bases and J gave up 1 base, with 17 bases separating them. CDR3 DNA: TGTGCCAGCAGCCCCCGGCCGGGGATTTCGTCCTACGAGCAGTACTTC. This codes for CASSPRPGISSYEQYF.